This TCR beta chain was identified in a study of CD8+CD57+ T cells in acquired aplastic anemia. Overall study: Sorted CD4+ plus CD8+ cells gave DNA averaging around 3.2 ug. Healthy donor CD4+ cell samples had a mean of approximately 11 million reads. Findings of the study overall: About 29 shared CD8+ CDR3s appeared highly expressed within patients' immunodominant clones.

Notes on this clonotype: What it recognizes is unknown.

The CDR3 is made up of 15 amino acids. Per the germline V gene, CDR1 is LNHDA and CDR2 is SQIVND (reference sequence). V was clipped by 6 bases and J by 5 bases; unmatched bases: 11. Genomic DNA acted as the template from which TCR beta VDJ combination and CDR3 sequence profiling were carried out. TCRdb used MiXCR to reprocess the reads, holding one entry per CDR3 protein. The profile shows about 48,000 distinct CDR3 sequences, 55% to 75% of them singletons. The V and J genes are TRBV19 and TRBJ2-3; 7 positions match TRBD1. The sample consisted of sorted CD4+, CD8+, or CD8+CD57+ T cells (not recorded which) from PBMCs. The receptor was derived from a human donor in good health, serving as a control. DNA for the CDR3: TGTGCCAGTAGCAAGGGCGAAGGGGGCGTAGATACGCAGTATTTT. It specifies CASSKGEGGVDTQYF.